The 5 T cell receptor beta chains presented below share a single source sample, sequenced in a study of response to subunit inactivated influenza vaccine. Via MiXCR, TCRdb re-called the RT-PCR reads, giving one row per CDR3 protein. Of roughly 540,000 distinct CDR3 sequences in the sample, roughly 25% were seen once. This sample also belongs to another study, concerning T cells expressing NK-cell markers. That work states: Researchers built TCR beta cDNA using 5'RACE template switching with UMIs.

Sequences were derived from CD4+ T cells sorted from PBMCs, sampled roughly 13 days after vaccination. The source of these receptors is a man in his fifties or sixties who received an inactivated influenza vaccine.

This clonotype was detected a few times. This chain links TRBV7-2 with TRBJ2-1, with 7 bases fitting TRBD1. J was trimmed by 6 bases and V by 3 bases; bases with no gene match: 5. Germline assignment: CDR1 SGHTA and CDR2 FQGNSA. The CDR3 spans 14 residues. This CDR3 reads CASSLTGTVNEQFF. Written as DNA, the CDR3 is TGTGCCAGCAGCTTGACCGGGACAGTCAATGAGCAGTTCTTC.

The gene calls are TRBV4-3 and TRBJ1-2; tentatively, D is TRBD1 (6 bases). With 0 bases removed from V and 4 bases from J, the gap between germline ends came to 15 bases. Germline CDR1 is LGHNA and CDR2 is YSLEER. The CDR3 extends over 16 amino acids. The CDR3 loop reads CASSQDPQGSSYGYTF. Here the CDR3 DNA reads TGCGCCAGCAGCCAAGATCCTCAGGGGTCTAGCTATGGCTACACCTTC.

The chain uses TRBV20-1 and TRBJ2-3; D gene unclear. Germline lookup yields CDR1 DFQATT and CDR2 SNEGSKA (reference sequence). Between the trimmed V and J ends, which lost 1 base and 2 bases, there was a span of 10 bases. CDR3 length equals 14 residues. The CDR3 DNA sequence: TGCAGTGCTAGAGTCGGCGGATACACAGATACGCAGTATTTT. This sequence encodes CSARVGGYTDTQYF.

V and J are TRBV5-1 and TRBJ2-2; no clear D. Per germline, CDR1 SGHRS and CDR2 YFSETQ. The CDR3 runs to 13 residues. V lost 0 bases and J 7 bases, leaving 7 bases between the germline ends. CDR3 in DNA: TGCGCCAGCAGCTTGGTAGTCAGCGGGGAGCTGTTTTTT. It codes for CASSLVVSGELFF.

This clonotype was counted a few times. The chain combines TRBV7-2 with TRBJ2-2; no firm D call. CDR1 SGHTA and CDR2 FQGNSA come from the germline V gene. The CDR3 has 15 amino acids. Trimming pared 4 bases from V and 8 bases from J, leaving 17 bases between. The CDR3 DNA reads TGTGCCAGCAGCTCACATCCGGGCGGAGTAGGGGAGCTGTTTTTT. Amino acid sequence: CASSSHPGGVGELFF.